These 4 T cell receptor beta chains were sequenced from one sample in a study of CD8+ T cells in alopecia areata. Treatment here: oral pan-JAK inhibitor, 5-10 mg twice daily. Extracted from the samples, RNA was reverse transcribed into cDNA to serve as the sequencing template. Libraries were prepared by immunoSEQ multiplex PCR; TCRdb keeps only in-frame clonotypes and omits some of them. The data show fewer than 110,000 clones, with 65% to 90% seen just once and approximately 10% held by the top ten. The sequencing used CD8+ T cells sorted from blood, collected at roughly week 30, from a patient treated with tofacitinib. Receptors originate from a human donor with alopecia areata.

The genes are TRBV27 and TRBJ2-1, with D possibly TRBD2 on 5 matching bases. This CDR3 region has 12 residues. The V gene's germline CDR1 is MNHEY and CDR2 SMNVEV (reference sequence). Trimming removed 6 bases from V and 8 bases from J, with 11 bases in between. CDR3 coding DNA: TGTGCCAGCAGGACCGGCGGGCATGAGCAGTTCTTC. As protein: CASRTGGHEQFF.

The chain combines TRBV11-2 with TRBJ2-5; 8 bases line up with TRBD2. V dropped 4 bases and J dropped 5; count of bases not matched to a gene: 15. The CDR3 is 17 residues long. Per the germline V gene, CDR1 is SGHAT and CDR2 is FQNNGV. DNA of the CDR3: TGTGCCAGCAGCTCGGGAGGGACGACCCAAGGCCTGGAGACCCAGTACTTC. It translates to CASSSGGTTQGLETQYF.

The chain carries TRBV5-1 and TRBJ1-1; TRBD1 aligns across 8 bases. The CDR3 is 14 residues long. The V segment lost 4 bases and the J segment 7 bases; nucleotides outside the gene matches: 9. Per germline, CDR1 SGHRS and CDR2 YFSETQ. Here the CDR3 DNA reads TGCGCCAGCAGCACCGGACAGGGATCGGTTGAAGCTTTCTTT. This translates into CASSTGQGSVEAFF.

The rearrangement links TRBV4-1 to TRBJ2-1; 10 nucleotides match TRBD2. The CDR3 has 18 residues. V trimming: 2 bases; J trimming: 6 bases; junction bases outside the gene matches: 13. From germline, CDR1 is MGHRA and CDR2 YSYEKL. The CDR3 reads CASSQHSGILAGVNEQFF. CDR3 bases: TGCGCCAGCAGCCAACATAGTGGCATTCTAGCGGGAGTCAATGAGCAGTTCTTC.